This TCR beta chain comes out of a study of control samples from healthy donors and cancer patients. The protocol was immunoSEQ multiplex PCR, while the TCRdb copy is restricted to in-frame clones and leaves out a portion. The sample consists of tens of thousands of clones, approximately 80% of them appearing once. The material sequenced was blood. The source is a man in his 70s in good health.

Here the CDR3 DNA reads TGCGCCAGCAGCCAACGGACAGGGGGATCAGGGGATAATTCACCCCTCCACTTT. Protein sequence: CASSQRTGGSGDNSPLHF. V usage is TRBV4-1 and J usage is TRBJ1-6; 10 bases align to TRBD1. Germline trimming cut 2 bases from V and 5 bases from J; bases unmatched to any gene: 9. Germline CDR1 and CDR2: MGHRA and YSYEKL. This CDR3 has 18 residues.